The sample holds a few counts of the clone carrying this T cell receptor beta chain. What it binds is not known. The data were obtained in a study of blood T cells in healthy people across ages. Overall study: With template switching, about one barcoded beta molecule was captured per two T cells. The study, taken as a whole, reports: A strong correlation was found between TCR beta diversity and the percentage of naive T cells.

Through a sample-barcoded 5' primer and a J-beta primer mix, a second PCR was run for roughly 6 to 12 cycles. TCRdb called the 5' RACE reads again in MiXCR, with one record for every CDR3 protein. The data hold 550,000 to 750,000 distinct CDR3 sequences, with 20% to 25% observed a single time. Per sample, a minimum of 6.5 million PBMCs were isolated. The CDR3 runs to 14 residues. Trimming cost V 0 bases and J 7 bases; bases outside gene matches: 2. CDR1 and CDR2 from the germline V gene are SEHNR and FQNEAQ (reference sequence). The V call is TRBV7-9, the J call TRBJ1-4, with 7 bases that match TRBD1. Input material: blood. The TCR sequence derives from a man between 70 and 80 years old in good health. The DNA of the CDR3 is TGTGCCAGCAGCTTAGCCGCAGGGGGTGAAAAACTGTTTTTT. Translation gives CASSLAAGGEKLFF.